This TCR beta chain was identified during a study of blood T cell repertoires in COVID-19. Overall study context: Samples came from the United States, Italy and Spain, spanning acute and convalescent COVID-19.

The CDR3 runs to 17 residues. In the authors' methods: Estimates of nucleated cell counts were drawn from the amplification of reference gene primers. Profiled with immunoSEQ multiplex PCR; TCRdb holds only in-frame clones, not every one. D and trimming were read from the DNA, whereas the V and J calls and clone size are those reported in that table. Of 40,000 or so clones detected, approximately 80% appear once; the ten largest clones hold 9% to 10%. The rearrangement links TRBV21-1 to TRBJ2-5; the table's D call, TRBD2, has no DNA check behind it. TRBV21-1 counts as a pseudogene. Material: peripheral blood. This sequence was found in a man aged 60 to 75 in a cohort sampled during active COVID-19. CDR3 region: CASREVKPAGVSETQYF. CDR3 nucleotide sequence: TGTGCCAGCAGGGAAGTGAAACCAGCGGGAGTGTCAGAGACCCAGTACTTC.